These T cell receptor beta chains were read from a single sample in a study of long-term antiretroviral therapy in people with HIV. Here immunoSEQ multiplex PCR was the method, and the copy in TCRdb shows in-frame clones only, minus some. The table has tens of thousands of clones, 82% seen once. The specimen comprised unsorted PBMCs, sampled at the start of antiretroviral therapy. These receptors all stem from a man in his forties or fifties with HIV. The CDR3 runs from the conserved cysteine through the conserved F or W. The D gene is left open where the match is weak. A row's size may be missing; if present it is once, few, many or a size class.

TRBJ1-2 | TRBV5-4 | NA | NA | CASGPRGGARGYGYTF | TGTGCCAGCGGTCCTAGGGGGGGGGCCAGGGGCTATGGCTACACCTTC
TRBJ2-2 | TRBV5-1 | NA | TRBD2 | CASSSTSGLTGELFF | TGCGCCAGCAGCTCGACTAGCGGGTTGACCGGGGAGCTGTTTTTT
TRBJ2-1 | TRBV5-6 | few | TRBD2 | CASSSRGAGHYNEQFF | TGTGCCAGCAGCTCCCGGGGAGCGGGGCATTACAATGAGCAGTTCTTC
TRBJ1-5 | TRBV27 | NA | NA | CASSFGYSNQPQHF | TGTGCCAGCAGTTTCGGGTATAGCAATCAGCCCCAGCATTTT
TRBJ1-4 | TRBV21-1 | once | NA | CASKGKWRGRSEKLFF | TGTGCCAGCAAGGGGAAGTGGAGAGGGAGGAGTGAAAAACTGTTTTTT
TRBJ2-7 | TRBV28 | NA | NA | CASNLRSTHYYEQYF | TGTGCCAGCAATCTAAGAAGTACCCACTACTACGAGCAGTACTTC
TRBJ1-6 | TRBV6-1 | NA | TRBD1 | CASSAQQGAGYNSPLHF | TGTGCCAGCAGTGCTCAACAGGGGGCTGGCTATAATTCACCCCTCCACTTT
TRBJ1-4 | TRBV4-3 | NA | TRBD1 | CASSPDRGDEKLFF | TGCGCCAGCAGCCCGGACAGGGGTGATGAAAAACTGTTTTTT
TRBJ2-1 | TRBV10-2 | NA | TRBD2 | CASRADWTSGRAVLNEQFF | TGCGCCAGCAGAGCAGACTGGACTAGCGGGAGGGCAGTACTAAATGAGCAGTTCTTC
TRBJ1-1 | TRBV6-5 | once | NA | CATSEQGYTEAFF | TGTGCCACCTCTGAACAGGGTTACACTGAAGCTTTCTTT
TRBJ1-4 | TRBV4-1 | NA | NA | CASSPFLWGEKLFF | TGCGCCAGCAGCCCATTCCTCTGGGGTGAAAAACTGTTTTTT
TRBJ1-2 | TRBV7-2 | once | NA | CASSPGISYGYTF | TGTGCCAGCAGTCCGGGGATATCCTATGGCTACACCTTC
TRBJ2-3 | TRBV5-1 | NA | TRBD2 | CASSFTASGRAIDTQYF | TGCGCCAGCAGCTTTACCGCAAGCGGGAGGGCCATAGATACGCAGTATTTT
TRBJ2-1 | TRBV5-6 | NA | TRBD2 | CASSRGLAAYNEQFF | TGTGCCAGCAGCAGGGGACTAGCGGCCTACAATGAGCAGTTCTTC
TRBJ1-2 | TRBV5-5 | NA | NA | CASSLEPYPFNYGYTF | TGTGCCAGCAGCTTGGAGCCTTACCCCTTTAACTATGGCTACACCTTC
TRBJ2-7 | TRBV9 | NA | NA | CASSVDNSGEQYF | TGTGCCAGCAGCGTAGACAACAGTGGCGAGCAGTACTTC
TRBJ1-3 | TRBV10-3 | NA | NA | CAISARTSGNTIYF | TGTGCCATCAGTGCCAGGACTTCGGGAAACACCATATATTTT
TRBJ2-1 | TRBV7-9 | NA | NA | CATGRAEGNYNEQFF | TGTGCCACTGGAAGGGCGGAGGGAAATTACAATGAGCAGTTCTTC
TRBJ1-1 | TRBV9 | NA | NA | CASSVDKNTEAFF | TGTGCCAGCAGCGTAGACAAGAACACTGAAGCTTTCTTT
TRBJ2-4 | TRBV10-1 | NA | TRBD1 | CASSGQGKIQYF | TGCGCCAGCAGTGGACAGGGGAAAATTCAGTACTTC
TRBJ1-5 | TRBV2 | few | NA | CASSGDSSGHQPQHF | TGTGCCAGCAGTGGGGACTCCAGTGGGCATCAGCCCCAGCATTTT
TRBJ1-4 | TRBV28 | few | TRBD1 | CAGSGTANEKLFF | TGTGCCGGATCCGGGACAGCAAATGAAAAACTGTTTTTT
TRBJ1-3 | TRBV13 | NA | NA | CASSLGHAGNTIYF | TGTGCCAGCAGCTTGGGACACGCTGGAAACACCATATATTTT
TRBJ1-2 | TRBV7-9 | NA | NA | CASSLYSGGGYGYTF | TGTGCCAGCAGCTTATATTCCGGGGGTGGCTATGGCTACACCTTC
TRBJ2-7 | TRBV14 | NA | NA | CASSHWGYEQYF | TGTGCCAGCAGCCATTGGGGGTACGAGCAGTACTTC
TRBJ1-1 | TRBV14 | NA | NA | CASSQPNTEAFF | TGTGCCAGCAGCCAACCCAACACTGAAGCTTTCTTT
TRBJ1-4 | TRBV18 | NA | NA | CASSPRRQDKEKLFF | TGTGCCAGCTCACCACGGCGACAGGATAAGGAAAAACTGTTTTTT
TRBJ2-7 | TRBV18 | once | TRBD1 | CASSPDRAYEQYF | TGTGCCAGCTCACCGGACAGGGCCTACGAGCAGTACTTC
TRBJ2-5 | TRBV19 | NA | NA | CASRWTSTPQETQYF | TGTGCCAGTAGGTGGACTTCAACCCCGCAAGAGACCCAGTACTTC
TRBJ2-3 | TRBV11-3 | NA | NA | CASSYLRASTDTQYF | TGTGCCAGCAGCTACCTACGAGCCAGCACAGATACGCAGTATTTT
TRBJ1-3 | TRBV18 | NA | NA | CASSPSERGPDSGNTIYF | TGTGCCAGCTCACCATCGGAACGGGGGCCAGACTCTGGAAACACCATATATTTT
TRBJ1-5 | TRBV6-5 | NA | TRBD1 | CASSSQGAHQPQHF | TGTGCCAGCAGTTCCCAGGGGGCTCATCAGCCCCAGCATTTT
TRBJ1-5 | TRBV19 | NA | TRBD1 | CASSILRGLSNQPQHF | TGTGCCAGTAGTATTTTGAGGGGGCTGAGCAATCAGCCCCAGCATTTT
TRBJ2-5 | TRBV28 | NA | TRBD2 | CASRGEAGGRETQYF | TGTGCCAGCAGGGGGGAGGCGGGAGGTCGGGAGACCCAGTACTTC
TRBJ1-1 | TRBV28 | NA | NA | CASSGPNTEAFF | TGTGCCAGCAGTGGACCGAACACTGAAGCTTTCTTT
TRBJ2-5 | TRBV18 | NA | TRBD1 | CASSPGTGQETQYF | TGTGCCAGCTCACCCGGGACAGGCCAAGAGACCCAGTACTTC
TRBJ2-3 | TRBV5-1 | NA | NA | CASSLGLETYF | TGCGCCAGCAGCTTGGGACTTGAGACGTATTTT
TRBJ2-7 | TRBV28 | NA | TRBD1 | CASSLPQGAYEQYF | TGTGCCAGCAGTTTACCCCAGGGGGCCTACGAGCAGTACTTC
TRBJ1-1 | TRBV11-3 | NA | NA | CASSTGTLTEAFF | TGTGCCAGCAGTACAGGGACCCTCACTGAAGCTTTCTTT
TRBJ2-2 | TRBV4-2 | few | TRBD2 | CASSPSGGQNTGELFF | TGTGCCAGCAGCCCCAGCGGGGGGCAAAACACCGGGGAGCTGTTTTTT
TRBJ2-2 | TRBV4-3 | NA | NA | CASSQSRRLRNTGELFF | TGCGCCAGCAGCCAAAGTCGACGGCTTCGTAACACCGGGGAGCTGTTTTTT
TRBJ1-5 | TRBV10-3 | NA | NA | CAISPRGAGDNQPQHF | TGTGCCATCAGTCCCAGAGGCGCAGGGGACAATCAGCCCCAGCATTTT